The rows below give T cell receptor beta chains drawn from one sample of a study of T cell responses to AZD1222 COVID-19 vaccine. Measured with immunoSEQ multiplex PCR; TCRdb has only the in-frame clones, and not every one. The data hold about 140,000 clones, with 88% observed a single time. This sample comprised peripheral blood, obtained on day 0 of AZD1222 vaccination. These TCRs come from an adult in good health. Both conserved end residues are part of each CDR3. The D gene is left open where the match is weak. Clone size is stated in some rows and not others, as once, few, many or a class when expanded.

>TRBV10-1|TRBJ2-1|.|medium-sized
CASSEVQANEQFF
TGCGCCAGCAGTGAGGTACAGGCCAATGAGCAGTTCTTC
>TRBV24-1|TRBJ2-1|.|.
CATSERRDEQFF
TGTGCCACCAGTGAGCGCAGGGATGAGCAGTTCTTC
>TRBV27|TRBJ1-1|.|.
CASSLFGDTEAFF
TGTGCCAGCAGTTTGTTTGGAGACACTGAAGCTTTCTTT
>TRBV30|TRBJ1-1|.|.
CACQGFYTEAFF
TGTGCCTGCCAGGGTTTTTACACTGAAGCTTTCTTT
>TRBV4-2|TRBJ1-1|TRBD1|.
CASSHAGTGDTEAFF
TGTGCCAGCAGCCACGCCGGGACAGGGGACACTGAAGCTTTCTTT
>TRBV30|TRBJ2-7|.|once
CAWSDSYEQYF
TGTGCCTGGAGTGACAGCTACGAGCAGTACTTC
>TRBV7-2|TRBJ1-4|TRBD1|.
CASSLLGTGEKLFF
TGTGCCAGCAGCTTATTGGGGACAGGGGAAAAACTGTTTTTT
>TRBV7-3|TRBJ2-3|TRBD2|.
CASSFASGSQDTQYF
TGTGCCAGCAGCTTCGCTAGCGGTAGTCAAGATACGCAGTATTTT
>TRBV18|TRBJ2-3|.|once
CASSPPGEEGQYF
TGTGCCAGCTCACCCCCTGGGGAGGAAGGGCAGTATTTT
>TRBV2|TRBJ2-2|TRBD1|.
CASRLTGPTGELFF
TGTGCCAGCAGACTGACAGGGCCCACCGGGGAGCTGTTTTTT
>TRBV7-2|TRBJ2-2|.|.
CASTYGTLRAGELFF
.